Sequencing of this TCR beta chain was carried out in a study of control samples from healthy donors and cancer patients. Profiling relied on immunoSEQ multiplex PCR, and the TCRdb table lists in-frame clones only, not all of them. This sample has approximately 150,000 clones; 90% to 95% occur once, and the top ten carry 1.3% to 1.5%. Between the trimmed V and J ends, which lost 3 bases and 6 bases, there was a span of 9 bases. The CDR3 spans 13 residues. The germline V gene has CDR1 SGDLS and CDR2 YYNGEE. J is TRBJ2-2 and V is TRBV9; possibly TRBD1 for D (5 bases). The sample taken for sequencing was blood. The receptor was isolated from a woman aged 18-29 years in good health. CDR3 bases: TGTGCCAGCAGCGGCAGGGTCGCCGGGGAGCTGTTTTTT. The encoded protein is CASSGRVAGELFF.